This is a list of T cell receptor beta chains from one sample in a study of cytomegalovirus exposure and HLA in healthy donors. This table comes from immunoSEQ multiplex PCR, and its TCRdb copy is limited to in-frame clones, with some not included. The sample consists of approximately 170,000 clones, about four fifths of them appearing once. Sequencing input: PBMCs. The origin of the receptors is a woman in her fifties or sixties in good health and CMV-seronegative. Both conserved end residues are part of each CDR3. Each record gives: V gene, clone size, CDR3 protein. Not every row has a clone size; where given, it reads once, few, many or a size class.

>TRBV21-1|.
CASSKGWAPSSYNEQFF
>TRBV5-8|.
CASSMDRGPRGEQFF
>TRBV11-2|.
CASNRQTEISTEAFF
>TRBV5-1|.
CASSLATGGTEAFF
>TRBV29-1|.
CSVGPGQGVTEAFF
>TRBV9|.
CASSVGLDRGSADTQYF
>TRBV19|.
CASRLSLTGELFF
>TRBV4-1|.
CASSQDGAAVYNEQFF
>TRBV2|.
CASRGQPNTEAFF
>TRBV18|.
CASSPLKNSIDKLNTEAFF
>TRBV28|.
CASSLRGGPKYEQYF
>TRBV10-3|.
CAISDRAPGQPQHF
>TRBV7-2|once
CASSYLQGAGNTIYF
>TRBV7-9|.
CASSPLGGGSRDEQFF
>TRBV15|.
CATSRELPGLAVNEQFF
>TRBV7-2|.
CASSRGGLSGTQYF
>TRBV20-1|once
CSAQTAREQYF